The 25 T cell receptor beta chains below were found in one sample sequenced in a study of shared T cell receptors in the human thymus. Only in-frame clones appear in the TCRdb table, and some are missing; sequencing was by immunoSEQ multiplex PCR. The table includes approximately 730,000 clones, approximately 85% detected once. This sample was also put to use in a study of human thymus T cells.

Specimen: thymocytes. All receptors derive from a girl under three years old with a congenital heart defect.

The chain carries TRBV11-2 and TRBJ1-4; the D is unclear. With 5 bases removed from V and 4 bases from J, the gap between germline ends came to 14 bases. Germline V gene sequence: CDR1 SGHAT, CDR2 FQNNGV. This CDR3 comprises 15 residues. The DNA of the CDR3 is TGTGCCAGCAGCGCATTCGGGTATCTTAATGAAAAACTGTTTTTT. It yields the protein CASSAFGYLNEKLFF.

The J gene is TRBJ1-3, the V gene TRBV7-4; tentative D call: TRBD1 (6 bases). This CDR3 has 16 residues. The V gene's germline CDR1 is SGHVT and CDR2 SQSDAQ. V lost 1 base to trimming and J lost 4 bases, with 14 bases between them. CDR3 coding DNA: TGTGCCAGCAGCTTAGGGAACAGGGTAAACGGAAACACCATATATTTT. This gives the protein CASSLGNRVNGNTIYF. The variable domain in full, completed from reference TRBV7-4 and TRBJ1-3, reads GAGVSQSPRYKVAKRGRDVALRCDSISGHVTLYWYRQTLGQGSEVLTYSQSDAQRDKSGRPSGRFSAERPERSVSTLKIQRTEQGDSAVYLCASSLGNRVNGNTIYFGEGSWLTVV.

This rearrangement joins TRBV7-9 to TRBJ1-2; D is undetermined. Germline V CDR1 and CDR2: SEHNR, FQNEAQ (reference sequence). V gave up 5 bases and J gave up 5 bases, with 12 bases separating them. The CDR3 runs to 13 residues. CDR3 region: CASSPPVAYGYTF. The CDR3 DNA reads TGTGCCAGCAGCCCGCCGGTTGCATATGGCTACACCTTC.

On this clone: The identical CDR3 is also encoded by other nucleotide sequences in the sample. The genes are TRBV27 and TRBJ2-2, with D unclear. This CDR3 comprises 13 residues. The V end was cut by 0 bases, the J end by 4 bases, with 3 bases between. Germline CDR1 is MNHEY and CDR2 is SMNVEV (reference sequence). DNA for the CDR3: TGTGCCAGCAGTTTATCTCTCACCGGGGAGCTGTTTTTT. Translating gives CASSLSLTGELFF.

This clone was recorded once. V gene TRBV6-1 combines with J gene TRBJ1-3; possible D gene TRBD1, 5 bases. CDR3 length: 19 residues. Germline lookup yields CDR1 MNHNS and CDR2 SASEGT. Trimming pared 3 bases from V and 0 bases from J, leaving 21 bases between. Here the CDR3 DNA reads TGTGCCAGCAGTGATCGGGCAGGGTGGATCTACCCCTCTGGAAACACCATATATTTT. Protein product: CASSDRAGWIYPSGNTIYF.

The CDR3 nucleotides are TGCGCCAGCAGCCAAGCACTCGGACAGGGAAACACTGAAGCTTTCTTT. It is translated as CASSQALGQGNTEAFF. The rearrangement links TRBV4-3 to TRBJ1-1; 8 bases match TRBD1. The ends lost 1 base at V and 2 bases at J; junction bases unmatched: 6. The CDR3 loop spans 16 amino acids. CDR1 and CDR2 from the germline V gene are LGHNA and YSLEER.

The J gene is TRBJ2-3, the V gene TRBV2, with TRBD2 matching 8 bases. CDR1 and CDR2 (germline): SNHLY, FYNNEI. Unmatched junction bases numbered 8, after V lost 6 bases and J lost 6 bases. The CDR3 is made up of 14 amino acids. DNA of the CDR3: TGTGCCAGCAGGAGGGGTAGCGGGGACGATACGCAGTATTTT. This translates into CASRRGSGDDTQYF.

The CDR3 sequence is CASSLEGTGGALAKNIQYF. The DNA of the CDR3 is TGTGCCAGCAGCTTAGAGGGGACAGGGGGCGCCTTAGCCAAAAACATTCAGTACTTC. The chain has TRBV7-2 and TRBJ2-4, with TRBD1 matching over 12 bases. V dropped 1 base and J dropped 0; count of bases not matched to a gene: 7. The CDR3 has 19 residues. CDR1 and CDR2 (germline): SGHTA, FQGNSA. Full variable domain (remainder filled in from reference TRBV7-2 and TRBJ2-4): GAGVSQSPSNKVTEKGKDVELRCDPISGHTALYWYRQSLGQGLEFLIYFQGNSAPDKSGLPSDRFSAERTGGSVSTLTIQRTQQEDSAVYLCASSLEGTGGALAKNIQYFGAGTRLSVL.

Comment on this clone: An end of the junction differs from the germline gene, which may be a read error. The rearrangement joins TRBV7-9 to TRBJ2-7; 10 bases align to TRBD1. Germline V lookup: CDR1 SEHNR, CDR2 FQNEAQ (reference sequence). This CDR3 comprises 14 residues. The CDR3: CASTGTGDQYPVSF. CDR3 sequence (DNA): TGTGCCAGTACCGGGACAGGGGACCAGTACCCCGTTTCCTTC.

The rearrangement joins TRBV25-1 to TRBJ1-6; tentative D call: TRBD1 (5 bases). The germline V gene encodes CDR1 MGHDK and CDR2 SYGVNS. This CDR3 has 18 amino acids. Trimming removed 3 bases at V and 3 bases at J, with 18 bases between. CDR3 residues: CASSDSPPPTVYNSPLHF. CDR3 DNA: TGTGCCAGCAGTGACTCTCCCCCGCCGACAGTCTATAATTCACCCCTCCACTTT.

This chain links TRBV5-1 with TRBJ1-4; D is ambiguous. The germline V and J ends were trimmed by 4 bases and 4 bases, with 26 bases remaining between them. This CDR3 has 19 residues. CDR1 is SGHRS, CDR2 YFSETQ, per germline. In nucleotides, the CDR3 is TGCGCCAGCAGCCTCCGTGAGGAACATCGTGGGTCCCTTAATGAAAAACTGTTTTTT. Translated: CASSLREEHRGSLNEKLFF.

The chain uses TRBV5-4 and TRBJ2-1; 11 positions match TRBD1. The CDR3 is 16 residues long. CDR1 is SGHNT and CDR2 is YYREEE in the germline V gene (reference sequence). V dropped 2 bases and J dropped 9; count of bases not matched to a gene: 10. This CDR3 is CASSLMVGQGAVEQFF. The DNA for the CDR3 is TGTGCCAGCAGCTTAATGGTTGGACAGGGGGCGGTTGAGCAGTTCTTC.

The V call is TRBV20-1, the J call TRBJ2-7; 7 nucleotides align to TRBD1. The CDR3 consists of 11 residues. The V gene end was trimmed by 6 bases and the J gene end by 5 bases; junction bases not matched to a gene: 4. Germline V gives CDR1 DFQATT, CDR2 SNEGSKA (reference sequence). CDR3 nucleotide sequence: TGCAGTGCCCAAGGGGGCGACGAGCAGTACTTC. Translation: CSAQGGDEQYF.

The chain links TRBV27 to TRBJ2-3, with 13 bases lining up with TRBD2. The V and J ends lost 3 bases and 2 bases, in that order; junction bases with no gene match: 11. The V gene's germline CDR1 is MNHEY and CDR2 SMNVEV (reference sequence). This CDR3 spans 19 amino acids. The CDR3 nucleotides are TGTGCCAGCAGTTTCTCAGAAGCGACTAGCGGGGGGAACACAGATACGCAGTATTTT. Translated: CASSFSEATSGGNTDTQYF.

The rearrangement joins TRBV5-4 to TRBJ1-2, with D possibly TRBD1 on 6 matching bases. The CDR3 runs to 15 residues. Germline-derived CDR1 and CDR2 are SGHNT and YYREEE (reference sequence). The ends were cut back, 0 bases at V and 4 bases at J, with 13 bases in the middle. The DNA of the CDR3 is TGTGCCAGCAGCTTGGCACCAGGGGATAGCTATGGCTACACCTTC. Translated, it gives CASSLAPGDSYGYTF. The variable domain in full, completed from reference TRBV5-4 and TRBJ1-2, reads ETGVTQSPTHLIKTRGQQVTLRCSSQSGHNTVSWYQQALGQGPQFIFQYYREEENGRGNFPPRFSGLQFPNYSSELNVNALELDDSALYLCASSLAPGDSYGYTFGSGTRLTVV.

J is TRBJ1-4 and V is TRBV4-1; a possible D gene is TRBD1 (5 bases). In germline, CDR1 is MGHRA, CDR2 YSYEKL. The ends were cut back, 1 base at V and 4 bases at J, with 25 bases in the middle. The CDR3 loop spans 20 amino acids. CDR3: CASSQVAPSTRWGYNEKLFF. In DNA, the CDR3 is TGCGCCAGCAGCCAAGTTGCCCCCTCGACTAGATGGGGCTATAATGAAAAACTGTTTTTT.

This sequence joins TRBV6-1 and TRBJ1-5, with D possibly matching TRBD1 (6 bases). Trimming pared 0 bases from V and 8 bases from J, leaving 26 bases between. The CDR3 runs 19 residues. CDR1 MNHNS and CDR2 SASEGT come from the germline V gene. Here the CDR3 reads CASSEAMVKGGIRGEPQHF. CDR3 nucleotide sequence: TGTGCCAGCAGTGAAGCGATGGTCAAGGGGGGGATCCGTGGTGAGCCCCAGCATTTT.

The V gene is TRBV12-5, the J gene TRBJ2-5, with TRBD2 as a possible D gene (6 bases). Trimming removed 1 base from V and 4 bases from J, with 19 bases in between. Germline loops: CDR1 LGHNT, CDR2 FRNRAP. The CDR3 spans 17 residues. The CDR3 protein is CASGLGSTSFGGETQYF. The CDR3 bases are TGTGCTAGTGGTTTGGGGTCGACTAGTTTCGGCGGAGAGACCCAGTACTTC. The full variable domain, rest sourced from reference TRBV12-5 and TRBJ2-5, is DARVTQTPRHKVTEMGQEVTMRCQPILGHNTVFWYRQTMMQGLELLAYFRNRAPLDDSGMPKDRFSAEMPDATLATLKIQPSEPRDSAVYFCASGLGSTSFGGETQYFGPGTRLLVL.

This clone came up a few times. V usage is TRBV29-1 and J usage is TRBJ1-2; 7 nucleotides match TRBD1. CDR1 SQVTM and CDR2 ANQGSEA come from the germline V gene. This CDR3 is built from 18 residues. V was clipped by 3 bases and J by 1 base; unmatched bases: 17. CDR3 sequence reads: CSVDLRRTGAPNNYGYTF. The DNA for the CDR3 is TGCAGCGTTGATCTCAGACGAACAGGGGCCCCGAATAACTATGGCTACACCTTC.

The rearrangement links TRBV7-8 to TRBJ2-7, with 7 bases that match TRBD1. The CDR3 length is 16 residues. Germline V gene lookup returns CDR1 SGHVS and CDR2 FQNEAQ. Unmatched junction bases numbered 12, after V lost 0 bases and J lost 7 bases. For the CDR3, the DNA is TGTGCCAGCAGCTTAGCTTCCACAGGGGTAGCATATGAGCAGTACTTC. It is translated as CASSLASTGVAYEQYF.

V gene TRBV5-6 combines with J gene TRBJ1-2, with D possibly being TRBD1 (6 bases). The CDR3 contains 18 residues. V shed 5 bases and J shed 0 bases, with 23 bases lying between them. Germline lookup yields CDR1 SGHDT and CDR2 YYEEEE. The CDR3 reads CASSRGAGALGANYGYTF. In DNA form, the CDR3 reads TGTGCCAGCAGTAGAGGGGCAGGGGCACTGGGAGCTAACTATGGCTACACCTTC.

In this sample, this clone turned up once. In DNA form, the CDR3 reads TGCGCCAGCAGCCAAGATCCCGGTCAGCCCCAGCATTTT. The encoded protein is CASSQDPGQPQHF. The genes are TRBV4-3 and TRBJ1-5; no definite D call. Trimming removed 0 bases at V and 6 bases at J, with 6 bases between. This CDR3 spans 13 amino acids. Looked up from germline, CDR1 is LGHNA and CDR2 is YSLEER.

The rearrangement uses TRBV5-1 and TRBJ1-2; no reliable D call. V lost 6 bases and J 5 bases, leaving 26 bases between the germline ends. There are 17 residues in the CDR3. CDR1 is SGHRS, CDR2 YFSETQ, per germline. The CDR3, as DNA: TGCGCCAGCACCGTTGGGCTCGTTCATGGTCCAACTTATGGCTACACCTTC. Translating it yields CASTVGLVHGPTYGYTF.

J is TRBJ1-2 and V is TRBV4-3; D possibly corresponds to TRBD1 (5 bases). V was trimmed by 0 bases and J by 9 bases, leaving 11 bases between them. Germline V lookup: CDR1 LGHNA, CDR2 YSLEER. This CDR3 spans 13 amino acids. The CDR3 bases are TGCGCCAGCAGCCAAGATCTTGGGGCGCGCTACACCTTC. Protein product: CASSQDLGARYTF.

The chain combines TRBV10-3 with TRBJ2-7; D perhaps matches TRBD1 (6 bases). This CDR3 spans 18 amino acids. Germline values: CDR1 ENHRY, CDR2 SYGVKD. V dropped 0 bases and J dropped 3 bases, with 21 bases sitting between them. The DNA for the CDR3 is TGTGCCATCAGTGAGTCCCCACTACTATCACAGGGTCACTACGAGCAGTACTTC. It encodes CAISESPLLSQGHYEQYF.